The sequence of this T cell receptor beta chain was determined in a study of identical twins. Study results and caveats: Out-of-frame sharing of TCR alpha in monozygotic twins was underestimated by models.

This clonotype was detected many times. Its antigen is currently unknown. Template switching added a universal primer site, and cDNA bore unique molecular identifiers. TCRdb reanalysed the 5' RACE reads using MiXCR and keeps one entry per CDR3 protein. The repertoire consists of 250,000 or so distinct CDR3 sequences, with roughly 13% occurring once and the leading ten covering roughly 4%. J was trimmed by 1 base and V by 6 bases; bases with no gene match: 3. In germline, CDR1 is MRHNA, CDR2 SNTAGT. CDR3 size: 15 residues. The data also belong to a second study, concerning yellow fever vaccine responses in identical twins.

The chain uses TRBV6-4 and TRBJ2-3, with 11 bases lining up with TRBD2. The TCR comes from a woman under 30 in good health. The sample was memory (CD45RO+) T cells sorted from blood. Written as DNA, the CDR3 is TGTGCCAGCAGCACTAGCGGGGGAGGCACAGATACGCAGTATTTT. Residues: CASSTSGGGTDTQYF.